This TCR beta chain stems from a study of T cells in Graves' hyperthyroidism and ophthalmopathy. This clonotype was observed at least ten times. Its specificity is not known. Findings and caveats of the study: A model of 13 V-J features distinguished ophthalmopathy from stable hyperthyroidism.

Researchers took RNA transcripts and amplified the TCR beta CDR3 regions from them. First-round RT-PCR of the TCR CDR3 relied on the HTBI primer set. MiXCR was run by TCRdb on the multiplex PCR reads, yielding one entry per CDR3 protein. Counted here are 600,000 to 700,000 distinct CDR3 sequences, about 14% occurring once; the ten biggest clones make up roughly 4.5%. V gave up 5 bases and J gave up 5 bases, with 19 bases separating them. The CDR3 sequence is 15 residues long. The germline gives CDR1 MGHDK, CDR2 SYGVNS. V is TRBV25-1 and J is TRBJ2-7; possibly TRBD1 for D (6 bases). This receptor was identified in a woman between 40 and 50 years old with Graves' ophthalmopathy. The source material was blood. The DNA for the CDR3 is TGTGCCAGCAGTAAAAGAGGGGGAAGGGCGCACGAGCAGTACTTC. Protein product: CASSKRGGRAHEQYF.